This T cell receptor (beta chain) was found in a study of blood T cell repertoires in COVID-19. Overall study context: Nucleic acid was either cDNA or gDNA, and it came from T cells, B-cell-depleted T cells, or PBMCs.

Using immunoSEQ multiplex PCR, the repertoire was profiled, and TCRdb retains in-frame clones only, with some absent. Here the sample spans under 65,000 clones, about nine tenths being singletons. A word on this clone: This sample also contains other DNA sequences that code for the same CDR3.

The sequence derives from a woman aged 80 or older with COVID-19, enrolled during active disease. Sequenced material: peripheral blood.

The CDR3 reads CASSPGQHYGYTF. The CDR3 coding sequence is TGTGCCAGCTCACCTGGACAGCACTATGGCTACACCTTC. The chain carries TRBV18 and TRBJ1-2, with D perhaps TRBD1 (6 bases). The CDR3 sequence is 13 residues long. Trimming left V 3 bases short and J 3 bases short, with 8 bases between. Germline V CDR1 and CDR2: KGHSH, LQKENI.